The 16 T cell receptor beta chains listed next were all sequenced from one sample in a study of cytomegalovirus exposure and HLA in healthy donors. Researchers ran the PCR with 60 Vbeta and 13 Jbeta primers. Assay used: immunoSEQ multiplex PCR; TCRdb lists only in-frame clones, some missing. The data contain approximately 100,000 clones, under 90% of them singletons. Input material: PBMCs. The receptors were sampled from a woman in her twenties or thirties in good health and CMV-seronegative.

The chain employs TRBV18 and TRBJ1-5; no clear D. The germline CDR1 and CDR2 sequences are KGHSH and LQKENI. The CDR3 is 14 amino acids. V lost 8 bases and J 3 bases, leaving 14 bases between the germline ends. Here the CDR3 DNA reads TGTGCCAGCCCTCCGTCGGGAGACAATCAGCCCCAGCATTTT. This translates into CASPPSGDNQPQHF.

Written as DNA, the CDR3 is TGTGCCAGCAGCTTGGGGGCCCTCTCCTACGAGCAGTACTTC. It specifies CASSLGALSYEQYF. The chain couples TRBV7-2 to TRBJ2-7; TRBD1 is a possible D gene (6 bases). The CDR3 spans 14 residues. V lost 3 bases, J lost 0 bases, and 9 bases lay in between. Germline loops: CDR1 SGHTA, CDR2 FQGNSA.

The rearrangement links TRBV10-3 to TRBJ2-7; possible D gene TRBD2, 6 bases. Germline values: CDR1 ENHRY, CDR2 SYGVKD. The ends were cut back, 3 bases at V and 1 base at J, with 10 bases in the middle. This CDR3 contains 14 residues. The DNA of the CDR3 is TGTGCCATCAGTGACTTCCTAGCGTCCTACGAGCAGTACTTC. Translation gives CAISDFLASYEQYF.

In DNA form, the CDR3 reads TGTGCCAGCGGGATCGGGACAGGGGTTCCCAATGAGCAGTTCTTC. Translating gives CASGIGTGVPNEQFF. The rearrangement joins TRBV27 to TRBJ2-1; 10 bases line up with TRBD1. Losses at the gene ends were 8 bases for V and 6 bases for J; bases not matched to a gene: 10. Germline lookup yields CDR1 MNHEY and CDR2 SMNVEV (reference sequence). This CDR3 is built from 15 residues.

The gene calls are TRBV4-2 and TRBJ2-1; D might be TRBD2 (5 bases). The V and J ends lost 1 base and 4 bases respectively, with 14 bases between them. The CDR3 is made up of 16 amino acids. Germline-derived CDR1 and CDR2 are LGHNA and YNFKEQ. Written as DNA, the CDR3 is TGTGCCAGCAGCCAAGGTCCCGAGGGCTTATACAATGAGCAGTTCTTC. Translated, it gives CASSQGPEGLYNEQFF.

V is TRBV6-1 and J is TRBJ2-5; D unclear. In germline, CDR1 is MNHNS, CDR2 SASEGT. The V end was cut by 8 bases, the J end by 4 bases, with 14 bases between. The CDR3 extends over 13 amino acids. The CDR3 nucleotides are TGTGCCAGCCTTAAGGTCCGCGGAGAGACCCAGTACTTC. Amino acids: CASLKVRGETQYF.

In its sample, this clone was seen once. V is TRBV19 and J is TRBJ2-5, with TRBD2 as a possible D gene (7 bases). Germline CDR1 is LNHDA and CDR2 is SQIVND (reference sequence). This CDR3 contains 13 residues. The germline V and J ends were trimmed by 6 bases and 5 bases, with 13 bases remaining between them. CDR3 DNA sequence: TGTGCCAGTAGGGGGGGGCTCGGTGAGACCCAGTACTTC. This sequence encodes CASRGGLGETQYF.

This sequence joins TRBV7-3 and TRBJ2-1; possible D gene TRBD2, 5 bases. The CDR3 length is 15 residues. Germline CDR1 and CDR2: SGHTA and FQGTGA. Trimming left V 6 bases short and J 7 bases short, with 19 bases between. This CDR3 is CASSNEGFMANEQFF. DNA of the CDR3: TGTGCCAGCAGTAATGAGGGCTTTATGGCTAATGAGCAGTTCTTC.

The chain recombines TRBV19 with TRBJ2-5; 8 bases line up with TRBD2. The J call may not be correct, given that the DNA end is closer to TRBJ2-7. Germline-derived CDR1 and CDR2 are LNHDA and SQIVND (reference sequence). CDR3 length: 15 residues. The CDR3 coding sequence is TGTGCCAGTAGTATAGGACTAGCGCCGACCTACGAGCAGTACTTC. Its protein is CASSIGLAPTYEQYF.

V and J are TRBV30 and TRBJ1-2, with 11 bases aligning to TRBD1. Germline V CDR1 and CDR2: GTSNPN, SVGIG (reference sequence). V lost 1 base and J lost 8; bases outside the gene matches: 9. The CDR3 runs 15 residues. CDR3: CAWSASDRGPEGYTF. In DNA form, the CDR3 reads TGTGCCTGGAGTGCCTCGGACAGGGGGCCGGAGGGCTACACCTTC.

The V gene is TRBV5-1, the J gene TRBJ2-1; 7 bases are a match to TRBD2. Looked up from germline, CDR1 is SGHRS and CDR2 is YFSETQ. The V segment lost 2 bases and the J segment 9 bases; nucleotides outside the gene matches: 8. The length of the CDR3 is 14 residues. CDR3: CASSLGLVGTEQFF. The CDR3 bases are TGCGCCAGCAGCTTAGGACTAGTAGGGACTGAGCAGTTCTTC.

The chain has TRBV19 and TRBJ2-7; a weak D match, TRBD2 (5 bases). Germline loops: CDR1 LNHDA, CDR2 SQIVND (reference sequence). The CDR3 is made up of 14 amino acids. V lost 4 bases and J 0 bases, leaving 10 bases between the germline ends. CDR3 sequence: CASSSSGSSYEQYF. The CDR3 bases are TGTGCCAGTAGTAGCAGCGGTAGCTCCTACGAGCAGTACTTC. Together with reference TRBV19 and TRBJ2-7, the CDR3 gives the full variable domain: DGGITQSPKYLFRKEGQNVTLSCEQNLNHDAMYWYRQDPGQGLRLIYYSQIVNDFQKGDIAEGYSVSREKKESFPLTVTSAQKNPTAFYLCASSSSGSSYEQYFGPGTRLTVT.

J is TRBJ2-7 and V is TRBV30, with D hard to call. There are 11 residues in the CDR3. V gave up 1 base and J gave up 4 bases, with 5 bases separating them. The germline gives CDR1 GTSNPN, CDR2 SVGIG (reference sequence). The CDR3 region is CAWSGPYEQYF. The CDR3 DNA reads TGTGCCTGGAGTGGTCCATACGAGCAGTACTTC. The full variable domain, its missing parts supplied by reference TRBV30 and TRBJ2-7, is SQTIHQWPATLVQPVGSPLSLECTVEGTSNPNLYWYRQAAGRGLQLLFYSVGIGQISSEVPQNLSASRPQDRQFILSSKKLLLSDSGFYLCAWSGPYEQYFGPGTRLTVT.

Here the CDR3 DNA reads TGTGCCAGCAGTTCGGACAGCTGGGATGAGCAGTTCTTC. It translates to CASSSDSWDEQFF. The chain links TRBV28 to TRBJ2-1, with a tentative D call TRBD1 (6 bases). The CDR3 runs 13 residues. Germline V gene data show CDR1 as MDHEN and CDR2 as SYDVKM. With 4 bases removed from V and 8 bases from J, the gap between germline ends came to 12 bases.

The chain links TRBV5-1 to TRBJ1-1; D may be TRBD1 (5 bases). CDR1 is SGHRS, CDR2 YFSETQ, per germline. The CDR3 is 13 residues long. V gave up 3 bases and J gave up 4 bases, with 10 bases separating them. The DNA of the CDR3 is TGCGCCAGCAGCTCGACAGTATTCACTGAAGCTTTCTTT. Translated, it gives CASSSTVFTEAFF.

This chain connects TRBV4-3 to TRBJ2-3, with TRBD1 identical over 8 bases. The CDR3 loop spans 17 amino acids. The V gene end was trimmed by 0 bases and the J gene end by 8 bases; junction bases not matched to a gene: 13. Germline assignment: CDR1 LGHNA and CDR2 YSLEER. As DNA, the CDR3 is TGCGCCAGCAGCCAAGAATCAATTGGGACAGGTCGGGGTACGCAGTATTTT. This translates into CASSQESIGTGRGTQYF.